This T cell receptor beta chain appears in the sequencing data of a study of T cells in Graves' hyperthyroidism and ophthalmopathy. Findings and limits, study-wide: Model output signaled ophthalmopathy a median around 6.9 months ahead of onset. Appearing also in blood were most of the thyroid clonotypes expanded above 0.001.

Amplified TCR beta CDR3 regions came from RNA transcripts. First-round RT-PCR targeting the TCR CDR3 was performed with the HTBI primer set. MiXCR, run by TCRdb on the multiplex PCR reads, gives a single entry per CDR3 protein. The profile shows roughly 420,000 distinct CDR3 sequences, roughly 14% of them singletons. Exclusion followed for patients with uncontrolled infection, other autoimmune disease, pregnancy or lactation. The germline gives CDR1 SGDLS, CDR2 YYNGEE. J gave up 4 bases and V 0 bases, and 6 bases lay outside the gene matches. This CDR3 has 17 residues. This clonotype was counted many times. No antigen is known for it.

The chain joins TRBV9 to TRBJ2-1; 11 bases agree with TRBD2. The sample was blood. This sequence originates from a woman younger than 35 with Graves' hyperthyroidism. CDR3 protein: CASSVAPGLAVYNEQFF. The CDR3, as DNA: TGTGCCAGCAGCGTAGCTCCGGGACTAGCGGTATACAATGAGCAGTTCTTC.